These T cell receptor beta chains were read from a single sample in a study of CD8+CD57+ T cells in acquired aplastic anemia. TCRdb called the reads again in MiXCR, with one record for every CDR3 protein. Here the sample spans 150,000 to 200,000 distinct CDR3 sequences, under 55% being singletons. Sequencing was performed on sorted CD4+, CD8+, or CD8+CD57+ T cells (not recorded which) from PBMCs. Receptors were obtained from a human donor with aplastic anemia. Both conserved end residues are part of each CDR3. D genes are given only for firm matches. The size field is filled for only some rows; it gives once, few, many or a size class.

clone_size	v_call	j_call	cdr3_length	d_call	cdr3_aa	cdr3_nt
NA	TRBV7-2	TRBJ2-5	10	NA	CTSSGVTQYF	TGTACCAGCAGCGGAGTGACCCAGTACTTC
NA	TRBV7-2	TRBJ2-5	15	TRBD2	CASSFQGLAKETQYF	TGTGCCAGCAGCTTCCAGGGACTAGCGAAGGAGACCCAGTACTTC
NA	TRBV19	TRBJ2-1	15	NA	CASSPTGLLYNEQFF	TGTGCCAGTAGTCCTACGGGACTCTTATACAATGAGCAGTTCTTC
NA	TRBV2	TRBJ2-5	14	TRBD1	CASINSIQGSAQYF	TGTGCCAGCATTAACTCCATACAGGGGAGTGCCCAGTACTTC
many	TRBV20-1	TRBJ2-7	15	TRBD1	CSARVNDRAGIEQYF	TGCAGTGCTAGGGTAAACGACAGGGCCGGTATAGAGCAGTACTTC
NA	TRBV19	TRBJ1-5	14	NA	CASSIGSSNQPQHF	TGTGCCAGTAGTATAGGGAGCTCCAATCAGCCCCAGCATTTT
NA	TRBV5-1	TRBJ2-1	19	TRBD2	CASSLAGRGLAASYNEQFF	TGCGCCAGCAGCTTGGCGGGGAGGGGACTAGCGGCCTCCTACAATGAGCAGTTCTTC
NA	TRBV15	TRBJ2-7	15	NA	CATSRDPGRAYEQYF	TGTGCCACCAGCAGAGACCCGGGACGGGCCTACGAGCAGTACTTC
once	TRBV10-2	TRBJ2-7	15	TRBD2	CASSERLAESYEQYF	TGCGCCAGCAGCGAACGACTAGCGGAGTCCTACGAGCAGTACTTC
once	TRBV7-9	TRBJ1-4	12	NA	CASSPQGEKPFF	TGTGCCAGCAGTCCACAGGGTGAAAAACCGTTTTTT
NA	TRBV19	TRBJ2-1	16	TRBD2	CASMGLAGGFNNEQFF	TGTGCCAGTATGGGACTAGCGGGAGGGTTTAACAATGAGCAGTTCTTC
few	TRBV18	TRBJ1-5	16	NA	CASSPTAGGSNQPQHF	TGTGCCAGCTCACCAACCGCAGGCGGGAGCAATCAGCCCCAGCATTTT
NA	TRBV2	TRBJ2-7	15	TRBD1	CASSADRGYLYEQYF	TGTGCCAGCAGTGCCGACAGGGGGTACCTCTACGAGCAGTACTTC
once	TRBV7-9	TRBJ2-5	15	NA	CASSIPGFKGETQYF	TGTGCCAGCTCCATCCCGGGGTTTAAAGGGGAGACCCAGTACTTC
NA	TRBV15	TRBJ1-2	16	NA	CATSKGRQGGRYGYTF	TGTGCCACCAGCAAAGGGAGGCAGGGAGGCAGGTATGGCTACACCTTC
NA	TRBV19	TRBJ1-5	12	TRBD1	CATGTGNQPQHF	TGTGCCACAGGGACAGGGAATCAGCCCCAGCATTTT
NA	TRBV5-5	TRBJ2-7	14	NA	CASSLDRAVYEQYF	TGTGCCAGCAGCTTGGACAGGGCCGTTTACGAGCAGTACTTC
NA	TRBV5-4	TRBJ2-7	14	TRBD2	CASSALAGDVEQYF	TGTGCCAGCAGCGCACTAGCGGGAGATGTCGAGCAGTACTTC
many	TRBV20-1	TRBJ2-5	13	TRBD2	CSARGLEGETQYF	TGCAGTGCTAGGGGACTAGAGGGGGAGACCCAGTACTTC
NA	TRBV19	TRBJ2-7	14	NA	CASSISANDYEQYF	TGTGCCAGTAGTATTTCTGCTAACGACTACGAGCAGTACTTC
few	TRBV12-3/TRBV12-4	TRBJ1-2	15	TRBD1	CASSWEGGANYGYTF	TGTGCCAGCAGTTGGGAAGGGGGCGCGAACTATGGCTACACCTTC
few	TRBV24-1	TRBJ2-3	14	TRBD1	CATSDGQGSNTQYF	TGTGCCACCAGTGACGGACAGGGGTCTAATACGCAGTATTTT
NA	TRBV29-1	TRBJ1-2	13	NA	CSVEGGGFYGYTF	TGCAGCGTTGAAGGGGGGGGGTTTTATGGCTACACCTTC
NA	TRBV24-1	TRBJ1-2	16	TRBD1	CATSDGEGTGDSSYTF	TGTGCCACCAGTGATGGTGAGGGGACAGGGGACTCTAGCTACACCTTC
few	TRBV28	TRBJ2-5	14	NA	CASSLVGNQETQYF	TGTGCCAGCAGTTTAGTGGGGAACCAAGAGACCCAGTACTTC
many	TRBV6-1	TRBJ1-2	13	NA	CASRRSGGDGYTF	TGTGCCAGCAGAAGATCAGGAGGAGATGGCTACACCTTC
few	TRBV6-5	TRBJ2-4	15	NA	CASSYAGTEGNIQYF	TGTGCCAGCAGTTACGCCGGGACGGAAGGAAACATTCAGTACTTC
NA	TRBV4-1	TRBJ1-4	18	TRBD1	CASSQVPGGLSRGEKLFF	TGCGCCAGCAGCCAAGTTCCAGGGGGCTTGTCCCGGGGGGAAAAACTGTTTTTT
NA	TRBV29-1	TRBJ2-7	13	NA	CSVWSGGSYEQYF	TGCAGCGTGTGGTCAGGAGGGTCCTACGAGCAGTACTTC
NA	TRBV14	TRBJ2-7	14	TRBD1	CASSRGQGKYEQYF	TGTGCCAGCAGCCGGGGACAGGGGAAGTACGAGCAGTACTTC
NA	TRBV2	TRBJ1-2	13	NA	CASCYGTRLGYTF	TGTGCCAGCTGCTACGGGACAAGGCTTGGCTACACCTTC
many	TRBV7-2	TRBJ1-1	13	NA	CASSSVGNTEAFF	TGTGCCAGCAGCTCGGTGGGGAACACTGAAGCTTTCTTT
many	TRBV20-1	TRBJ2-2	15	NA	CSASLAGAGTGELFF	TGCAGTGCTAGCTTAGCCGGAGCTGGCACCGGGGAGCTGTTTTTT
NA	TRBV15	TRBJ1-5	16	NA	CATSSRARSGNQPQHF	TGTGCCACCAGCAGTCGAGCGAGGTCAGGCAATCAGCCCCAGCATTTT
NA	TRBV10-1	TRBJ1-2	12	NA	CASVAGWDGYTF	TGCGCCAGCGTGGCGGGCTGGGATGGCTACACCTTC
NA	TRBV20-1	TRBJ1-2	15	NA	CGAINLQTASYGYTF	TGCGGTGCTATCAATCTCCAAACAGCTTCCTATGGCTACACCTTC
NA	TRBV27	TRBJ1-3	14	NA	CASSSPPPGNTIYF	TGTGCCAGCAGTTCGCCCCCTCCCGGAAACACCATATATTTT